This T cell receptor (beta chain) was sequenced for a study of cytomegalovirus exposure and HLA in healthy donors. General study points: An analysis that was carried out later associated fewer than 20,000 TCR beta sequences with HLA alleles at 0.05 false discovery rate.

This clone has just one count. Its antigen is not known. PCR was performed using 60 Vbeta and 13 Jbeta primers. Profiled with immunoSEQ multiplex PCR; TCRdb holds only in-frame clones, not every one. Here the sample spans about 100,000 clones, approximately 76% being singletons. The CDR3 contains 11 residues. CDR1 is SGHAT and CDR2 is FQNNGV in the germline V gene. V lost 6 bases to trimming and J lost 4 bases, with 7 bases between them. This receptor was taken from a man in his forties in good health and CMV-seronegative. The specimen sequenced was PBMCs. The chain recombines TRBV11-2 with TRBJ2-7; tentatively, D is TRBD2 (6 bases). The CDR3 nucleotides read TGTGCCAGCAGAGGAGGGTACGAGCAGTACTTC. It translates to CASRGGYEQYF.